This entry lists 18 T cell receptor beta chains sequenced from one sample in a study of OX40 agonist ivuxolimab in advanced cancers. Produced via immunoSEQ multiplex PCR; TCRdb's table is partial and in-frame only. This table holds roughly 56,000 clones, 86% found once. Sequences were derived from CD4+ or CD8+ T cells sorted from blood, sampled in a trial of the OX40 agonist ivuxolimab. The receptors here all came from an adult with an advanced solid tumor such as melanoma, head and neck, liver or kidney cancer.

This rearrangement joins TRBV19 to TRBJ2-7; tentatively, D is TRBD1 or TRBD2 (5 bases each). V was pared by 0 bases and J by 2 bases, with 8 bases between. Germline CDR1 reads LNHDA; CDR2 reads SQIVND (reference sequence). This CDR3 region has 14 residues. The CDR3 region is CASSIDGAPYEQYF. The CDR3 DNA sequence: TGTGCCAGTAGTATAGACGGGGCCCCCTACGAGCAGTACTTC.

The chain couples TRBV7-2 to TRBJ2-1; D is unresolved. V was trimmed by 1 base and J by 7 bases, leaving 5 bases between them. The CDR3 spans 12 residues. Germline CDR1 reads SGHTA; CDR2 reads FQGNSA. The CDR3 sequence is CASSLVLNEQFF. The DNA of the CDR3 is TGTGCCAGCAGCTTAGTCTTGAATGAGCAGTTCTTC.

The chain joins TRBV30 to TRBJ1-2, with D possibly being TRBD1 (5 bases). Germline loops: CDR1 GTSNPN, CDR2 SVGIG (reference sequence). The CDR3 spans 11 residues. The germline V and J ends were trimmed by 8 bases and 8 bases, with 15 bases remaining between them. In DNA form, the CDR3 reads TGTGCCCGTCGGGACCCGAGGGGCTACACCTTC. Protein: CARRDPRGYTF.

This chain links TRBV6-5 with TRBJ2-3, with 7 bases aligning to TRBD2. The CDR3 contains 13 residues. Germline V lookup: CDR1 MNHEY, CDR2 SVGAGI. V was pared by 7 bases and J by 5 bases, with 6 bases of the junction left unmatched. DNA of the CDR3: TGTGCCAGCAAAAGCGGGGCCGGAGATACGCAGTATTTT. Amino acid sequence: CASKSGAGDTQYF.

The table lists this clone with a few counts. The chain links TRBV5-4 to TRBJ2-5; tentatively, D is TRBD1 or TRBD2 (5 bases each). The germline gives CDR1 SGHNT, CDR2 YYREEE (reference sequence). The CDR3 has 14 amino acids. V was pared by 10 bases and J by 1 base, with 17 bases between. The CDR3 bases are TGTGCCTCACGGGACCGCGGCTCCCAAGAGACCCAGTACTTC. Translated: CASRDRGSQETQYF.

This clone was recorded only once. The gene calls are TRBV19 and TRBJ2-5; D is possibly TRBD1 (6 bases). In germline, CDR1 is LNHDA, CDR2 SQIVND (reference sequence). Trimming stripped 4 bases from V and 4 bases from J, with 10 bases between. The length of the CDR3 is 13 residues. The CDR3 DNA reads TGTGCCAGTAGTAGCCCCAGGGGAGAGACCCAGTACTTC. It is translated as CASSSPRGETQYF.

The V gene is TRBV11-2, the J gene TRBJ1-5, with D unclear. V shed 1 base and J shed 5 bases, with 6 bases lying between them. Germline CDR1 is SGHAT and CDR2 is FQNNGV. There are 13 residues in the CDR3. The chain's CDR3 is CASSLGWDQPQHF. CDR3 bases: TGTGCCAGCAGCTTAGGGTGGGATCAGCCCCAGCATTTT.

V is TRBV6-5 and J is TRBJ2-1; D is undetermined. Trimming cost V 0 bases and J 7 bases, with 13 bases left between them. The CDR3 totals 15 residues. Germline lookup yields CDR1 MNHEY and CDR2 SVGAGI. CDR3 nucleotide sequence: TGTGCCAGCAGTTACTCCGCCCTCCTGGGAAATGAGCAGTTCTTC. Translation gives CASSYSALLGNEQFF.

The V and J genes are TRBV21-1 and TRBJ1-4. TRBV21-1 is given as a pseudogene. The CDR3 consists of 16 residues. The CDR3 nucleotides read TGTGCCAGCAGCAAAGTCGTCGGCAGACCAGATGAAAAACTGTTTTTT. Amino acid sequence: CASSKVVGRPDEKLFF.

CDR3 sequence: CASSEQYEQYF. In DNA, the CDR3 is TGTGCCAGCAGTGAACAGTACGAGCAGTACTTC. V usage is TRBV2 and J usage is TRBJ2-7; D is ambiguous. The CDR3 totals 11 residues. Per the germline V gene, CDR1 is SNHLY and CDR2 is FYNNEI. Trimming shortened V by 2 bases and J by 4 bases, and 3 bases separated the two germline ends.

The chain uses TRBV28 and TRBJ1-4, with 8 bases fitting TRBD1. The CDR3 runs 14 residues. V lost 6 bases and J lost 6; bases outside the gene matches: 6. Germline CDR1 MDHEN, CDR2 SYDVKM. In DNA, the CDR3 is TGTGCCAGCAGCCTCGGACAGGGACATGAAAAACTGTTTTTT. This translates into CASSLGQGHEKLFF.

The V gene is TRBV7-2, the J gene TRBJ2-7, with 8 bases lining up with TRBD1. CDR3 size: 15 residues. Germline assignment: CDR1 SGHTA and CDR2 FQGNSA. Losses at the gene ends were 5 bases for V and 0 bases for J; bases not matched to a gene: 6. CDR3 region: CASSHQGAYSYEQYF. In nucleotides, the CDR3 is TGTGCCAGCAGCCACCAGGGGGCTTACTCCTACGAGCAGTACTTC.

This clone was observed a single time. This rearrangement joins TRBV9 to TRBJ1-4, with TRBD1 matching over 12 bases. The CDR3 extends over 18 amino acids. After removal of 4 bases from V and 8 bases from J, the junction contained 15 bases not matched to a gene. Germline assignment: CDR1 SGDLS and CDR2 YYNGEE. This CDR3 reads CASSPVGDRGRRGEKLFF. The CDR3 DNA follows: TGTGCCAGCAGCCCCGTGGGGGACAGGGGGCGAAGGGGGGAAAAACTGTTTTTT.

The chain combines TRBV6-4 with TRBJ2-6, with 9 bases identical to TRBD1. V gave up 6 bases and J gave up 1 base; unmatched junction bases: 4. CDR3 size: 16 residues. Per germline, CDR1 MRHNA and CDR2 SNTAGT. CDR3 region: CASSRTGDSGANVLTF. The CDR3 nucleotides read TGTGCCAGCAGCCGGACAGGGGATTCTGGGGCCAACGTCCTGACTTTC.

The chain combines TRBV2 with TRBJ2-2; D gene ambiguous. V was clipped by 4 bases and J by 1 base, with 4 bases between them. This CDR3 has 13 amino acids. Per the germline V gene, CDR1 is SNHLY and CDR2 is FYNNEI. CDR3 DNA sequence: TGTGCCAGCAGTGGGGAGAACACCGGGGAGCTGTTTTTT. This codes for CASSGENTGELFF.

The chain recombines TRBV6-1 with TRBJ1-1, with D uncertain. Germline V gene data show CDR1 as MNHNS and CDR2 as SASEGT. This CDR3 has 12 residues. Trimming removed 1 base at V and 8 bases at J, with 8 bases between. CDR3 bases: TGTGCCAGCAGTGAAGAGGTGGGAGAAGCTTTCTTT. This codes for CASSEEVGEAFF.

CDR3 nucleotide sequence: TGTGCCAGCAGCTTAGACCAAGAGACCCAGTACTTC. Translated: CASSLDQETQYF. The chain uses TRBV11-3 and TRBJ2-5, with unresolved D. The CDR3 totals 12 residues. The V end lost 0 bases, the J end lost 1 base, and 0 bases lay between the germline ends. CDR1 and CDR2 from the germline V gene are SGHNT and YENEEA.

This clone is labeled medium-sized. The J gene is TRBJ1-6, the V gene TRBV29-1, with D uncertain. Germline lookup yields CDR1 SQVTM and CDR2 ANQGSEA. The V and J ends lost 5 bases and 10 bases respectively, with 18 bases between them. The CDR3 loop spans 14 amino acids. The CDR3: CSVSHGGGLSPLHF. The CDR3 DNA reads as TGCAGCGTTTCGCACGGAGGTGGGCTGTCACCCCTCCACTTT.